These 8 T cell receptor beta chains share one sample of origin, sequenced in a study of human T cells and chemical hapten exposure. Time point in this sample: patch test 1, 2 weeks after DPC sensitization. Treatment noted: therapeutic diphenylcyclopropenone sensitization with weekly scalp DPC. In TCRdb, the RACE reads were re-called with MiXCR into one record per CDR3 protein. This table holds approximately 110,000 distinct CDR3 sequences, roughly 11% found once. The sample here was whole blood, taken in connection with sensitization to the hapten diphenylcyclopropenone (DPC). The receptor source for this set is a woman aged 40 to 50 with alopecia areata. Some clones in this sample may be carry-over from other donors' samples.

In its sample, this clonotype was seen many times. The chain has TRBV7-9 and TRBJ2-1; 7 bases line up with TRBD2. The CDR3 is 19 residues long. V lost 0 bases and J lost 3; bases outside the gene matches: 14. CDR1 is SEHNR, CDR2 FQNEAQ, per germline (reference sequence). CDR3 sequence (DNA): TGTGCCAGCAGCTTAGCGCGTATCGCGGGACTAACAGTCTACAATGAGCAGTTCTTC. This encodes CASSLARIAGLTVYNEQFF.

The chain combines TRBV12-3 or TRBV12-4 with TRBJ1-1; D ambiguous. Trimming left V 7 bases short and J 4 bases short, with 7 bases between. This CDR3 comprises 11 residues. In DNA form, the CDR3 reads TGTGCCAGCACCCCCCGCACTGAAGCTTTCTTT. Its translation is CASTPRTEAFF.

Only a few counts were recorded for this clonotype. The rearrangement links TRBV3-1 to TRBJ1-2; the D is unclear. Germline-derived CDR1 and CDR2 are LGHDT and YNNKEL (reference sequence). The CDR3 runs 15 residues. Trimming left V 6 bases short and J 7 bases short, with 21 bases between. CDR3 in DNA: TGTGCCAGCAGTGGATCGGACCAGCAGAGCAGTGGCTACACCTTC. It encodes CASSGSDQQSSGYTF.

This clonotype was detected ten times or more. V and J are TRBV7-3 and TRBJ2-3; 12 nucleotides agree with TRBD2. The germline V gene encodes CDR1 SGHTA and CDR2 FQGTGA. The V segment lost 5 bases and the J segment 1 base; nucleotides outside the gene matches: 7. The CDR3 loop spans 17 amino acids. CDR3 nucleotide sequence: TGTGCCAGCAGCCGAGAGACTAGCGGGGGCGGCACAGATACGCAGTATTTT. The encoded protein is CASSRETSGGGTDTQYF.

The sample holds a few counts of this clonotype. The CDR3 region is CASSLTSGSYFF. The CDR3 DNA is TGTGCCAGCAGCCTCACTAGCGGTTCTTACTTCTTC. The gene calls are TRBV7-2 and TRBJ2-1, with TRBD2 matching over 8 bases. Germline V gene data show CDR1 as SGHTA and CDR2 as FQGNSA. With V trimmed by 5 bases and J by 16 bases, 10 bases remained unmatched. The CDR3 is 12 amino acids. The full variable domain, its missing parts supplied by reference TRBV7-2 and TRBJ2-1, is GAGVSQSPSNKVTEKGKDVELRCDPISGHTALYWYRQSLGQGLEFLIYFQGNSAPDKSGLPSDRFSAERTGGSVSTLTIQRTQQEDSAVYLCASSLTSGSYFFGPGTRLTVL.

This clonotype showed up just a few times. This chain links TRBV9 with TRBJ2-7, with TRBD1 as a possible D gene (5 bases). V lost 0 bases and J lost 0, with 10 bases in between. Germline assignment: CDR1 SGDLS and CDR2 YYNGEE. CDR3 length equals 15 residues. The CDR3 nucleotides are TGTGCCAGCAGCGTAGCTGTGGGGCCCTCCTACGAGCAGTACTTC. This translates into CASSVAVGPSYEQYF.

This clonotype has at least ten counts. The CDR3: CAWSAGQWNYEQYF. The CDR3 region has the DNA TGTGCCTGGAGTGCAGGACAGTGGAACTACGAGCAGTACTTC. This chain joins TRBV30 and TRBJ2-7; D may be TRBD1 (6 bases). The germline gives CDR1 GTSNPN, CDR2 SVGIG (reference sequence). This CDR3 is 14 amino acids long. The V gene lost 1 base and the J gene lost 3 bases, with 13 bases spanning the gap.

Ten or more counts support this clonotype. CDR3 nucleotide sequence: TGTGCCAGCAGCCCACAGGGGATCGATGAGCAGTTCTTC. It encodes CASSPQGIDEQFF. This chain links TRBV7-7 with TRBJ2-1; TRBD1 matches at 7 bases. V shed 5 bases and J 8 bases; nucleotides not matched to a gene: 6. CDR1 is SSHAT and CDR2 is FNYEAQ in the germline V gene (reference sequence). CDR3 length: 13 residues.